A selection of T cell receptor beta chains follows, all from one sample in a study of PD-1 blockade in classical Hodgkin lymphoma. Profiling relied on immunoSEQ multiplex PCR, and the TCRdb table lists in-frame clones only, not all of them. The sample includes approximately 160,000 clones, 78% of them seen just once. The sample consisted of peripheral blood mononuclear cells (PBMCs), taken before the second cycle of nivolumab. The receptors originated from a human donor with classical Hodgkin lymphoma. Both conserved end residues are part of each CDR3. The D gene is left open where the match is weak. Expanded clones get a size class; other rows say once, few or many, or leave the size out.

d_gene: TRBD2
j_gene: TRBJ2-3
abundance: few
v_gene: TRBV6-5
CDR3aa: CASSRLAQDTQYF
CDR3nt: TGTGCCAGCAGTCGACTAGCCCAAGATACGCAGTATTTT

d_gene: .
j_gene: TRBJ1-2
abundance: .
v_gene: TRBV6-5
CDR3aa: CASSEGASNYGYTF
CDR3nt: TGTGCCAGCAGTGAAGGGGCCTCGAACTATGGCTACACCTTC

d_gene: .
j_gene: TRBJ1-1
abundance: .
v_gene: TRBV21-1
CDR3aa: CASSKETSQGAEAFF
CDR3nt: TGTGCCAGCAGCAAAGAGACATCTCAGGGGGCTGAAGCTTTCTTT

d_gene: .
j_gene: TRBJ1-1
abundance: .
v_gene: TRBV7-9
CDR3aa: CASSLVGGKNTEAFF
CDR3nt: TGTGCCAGCAGCTTAGTGGGGGGGAAGAACACTGAAGCTTTCTTT

d_gene: .
j_gene: TRBJ1-5
abundance: .
v_gene: TRBV7-8
CDR3aa: CASSLESWTVSNQPQHF
CDR3nt: TGTGCCAGCAGCTTAGAATCCTGGACAGTTAGCAATCAGCCCCAGCATTTT

d_gene: .
j_gene: TRBJ2-1
abundance: .
v_gene: TRBV13
CDR3aa: CASSLATPLRINEQFF
CDR3nt: TGTGCCAGCAGCTTAGCCACTCCGCTTCGGATAAATGAGCAGTTCTTC

d_gene: TRBD2
j_gene: TRBJ2-3
abundance: once
v_gene: TRBV7-9
CDR3aa: CAARGASGALADTQYF
CDR3nt: TGTGCCGCCCGGGGGGCTAGCGGGGCCCTTGCAGATACGCAGTATTTT

d_gene: TRBD1
j_gene: TRBJ2-1
abundance: .
v_gene: TRBV5-4
CDR3aa: CASSVRQGPSDEQFF
CDR3nt: TGTGCCAGCAGCGTTAGACAGGGGCCCTCGGATGAGCAGTTCTTC

d_gene: .
j_gene: TRBJ2-5
abundance: .
v_gene: TRBV10-3
CDR3aa: CAISESRSLQETQYF
CDR3nt: TGTGCCATCAGTGAGTCTAGGAGCCTGCAAGAGACCCAGTACTTC

d_gene: TRBD1
j_gene: TRBJ1-1
abundance: .
v_gene: TRBV10-3
CDR3aa: CAISVEDRADTEAFF
CDR3nt: TGTGCCATCAGTGTTGAGGACAGGGCTGACACTGAAGCTTTCTTT

d_gene: TRBD1
j_gene: TRBJ1-2
abundance: .
v_gene: TRBV19
CDR3aa: CASSDRADGYTF
CDR3nt: TGTGCCAGTAGCGACAGGGCGGATGGCTACACCTTC

d_gene: .
j_gene: TRBJ2-5
abundance: .
v_gene: TRBV27
CDR3aa: CASRRGETQYF
CDR3nt: TGTGCCAGCAGACGGGGGGAGACCCAGTACTTC

d_gene: .
j_gene: TRBJ1-2
abundance: .
v_gene: TRBV21-1
CDR3aa: CASSKGRQRRLNYGYTF
CDR3nt: TGTGCCAGCAGCAAAGGGAGACAGCGGCGATTAAACTATGGCTACACCTTC

d_gene: TRBD2
j_gene: TRBJ2-7
abundance: .
v_gene: TRBV2
CDR3aa: CASSEGERDYPYEQYF
CDR3nt: TGTGCCAGCAGTGAAGGGGAGCGGGACTACCCCTACGAGCAGTACTTC

d_gene: TRBD2
j_gene: TRBJ2-1
abundance: .
v_gene: TRBV27
CDR3aa: CASSSGTSGSWRSYNEQFF
CDR3nt: TGTGCCAGCAGTTCTGGGACTAGCGGGAGTTGGCGTTCCTACAATGAGCAGTTCTTC

d_gene: .
j_gene: TRBJ2-5
abundance: .
v_gene: TRBV11-3
CDR3aa: CASSPGGQATQYF
CDR3nt: TGTGCCAGCTCCCCCGGGGGCCAAGCGACCCAGTACTTC

d_gene: .
j_gene: TRBJ2-5
abundance: .
v_gene: TRBV4-2
CDR3aa: CASSQDRYQETQYF
CDR3nt: TGTGCCAGCAGCCAAGATCGGTACCAAGAGACCCAGTACTTC

d_gene: .
j_gene: TRBJ1-5
abundance: .
v_gene: TRBV6-6
CDR3aa: CASRYRVLQGQPQHF
CDR3nt: TGTGCCAGCAGGTACAGGGTACTACAGGGACAGCCCCAGCATTTT

d_gene: .
j_gene: TRBJ2-5
abundance: .
v_gene: TRBV5-1
CDR3aa: CASILRRTQYF
CDR3nt: TGCGCCAGCATCCTACGGAGGACCCAGTACTTC

d_gene: .
j_gene: TRBJ1-1
abundance: .
v_gene: TRBV19
CDR3aa: CASAAGGTEAFF
CDR3nt: TGTGCCAGTGCCGCGGGGGGCACTGAAGCTTTCTTT

d_gene: .
j_gene: TRBJ1-2
abundance: .
v_gene: TRBV6-5
CDR3aa: CASRGGGDYGYTF
CDR3nt: TGTGCCAGCAGGGGCGGGGGGGACTATGGCTACACCTTC

d_gene: TRBD2
j_gene: TRBJ2-7
abundance: .
v_gene: TRBV10-3
CDR3aa: CAISAFSGGASYEQYF
CDR3nt: TGTGCCATCAGTGCCTTTAGCGGGGGGGCCTCCTACGAGCAGTACTTC

d_gene: .
j_gene: TRBJ1-5
abundance: .
v_gene: TRBV29-1
CDR3aa: CSVAQGGVNQPQHF
CDR3nt: TGCAGCGTTGCCCAGGGAGGGGTCAATCAGCCCCAGCATTTT

d_gene: .
j_gene: TRBJ2-5
abundance: .
v_gene: TRBV15
CDR3aa: CATSRAAGTAVQETQYF
CDR3nt: TGTGCCACCAGCAGAGCAGCGGGGACAGCGGTCCAAGAGACCCAGTACTTC

d_gene: .
j_gene: TRBJ1-1
abundance: many
v_gene: TRBV28
CDR3aa: CASSPSAVWWNTEAFF
CDR3nt: TGTGCCAGCAGTCCCTCGGCAGTATGGTGGAACACTGAAGCTTTCTTT

d_gene: .
j_gene: TRBJ2-5
abundance: once
v_gene: TRBV5-1
CDR3aa: CASSLARRDAGVETQYF
CDR3nt: TGCGCCAGCAGCTTGGCGCGGCGGGATGCGGGTGTTGAGACCCAGTACTTC

d_gene: .
j_gene: TRBJ2-5
abundance: .
v_gene: TRBV11-2
CDR3aa: CASSLRGAQETQYF
CDR3nt: TGTGCCAGCAGCTTACGAGGGGCCCAAGAGACCCAGTACTTC

d_gene: .
j_gene: TRBJ2-3
abundance: few
v_gene: TRBV7-9
CDR3aa: CASTTLRDTQYF
CDR3nt: TGTGCCAGCACTACATTGCGAGATACGCAGTATTTT

d_gene: TRBD1
j_gene: TRBJ2-7
abundance: .
v_gene: TRBV6-1
CDR3aa: CASDRGYEQYF
CDR3nt: TGTGCCAGCGACAGGGGCTACGAGCAGTACTTC

d_gene: .
j_gene: TRBJ2-5
abundance: .
v_gene: TRBV2
CDR3aa: CASVGATGQETQYF
CDR3nt: TGTGCCAGCGTCGGGGCCACAGGACAAGAGACCCAGTACTTC

d_gene: .
j_gene: TRBJ2-3
abundance: .
v_gene: TRBV7-9
CDR3aa: CASSLLQSTDTQYF
CDR3nt: TGTGCCAGCAGCTTACTACAGAGCACAGATACGCAGTATTTT

d_gene: .
j_gene: TRBJ1-3
abundance: .
v_gene: TRBV29-1
CDR3aa: CSVAWQISGNTIYF
CDR3nt: TGCAGCGTTGCTTGGCAGATCTCTGGAAACACCATATATTTT

d_gene: .
j_gene: TRBJ1-4
abundance: .
v_gene: TRBV5-1
CDR3aa: CASSRVGFADEKLFF
CDR3nt: TGCGCCAGCAGCCGGGTGGGGTTCGCGGATGAAAAACTGTTTTTT

d_gene: .
j_gene: TRBJ1-5
abundance: .
v_gene: TRBV5-1
CDR3aa: CASSLWGDQPQHF
CDR3nt: TGCGCCAGCAGCTTGTGGGGGGATCAGCCCCAGCATTTT

d_gene: .
j_gene: TRBJ2-3
abundance: .
v_gene: TRBV2
CDR3aa: CASSERDGTGTDTQYF
CDR3nt: TGTGCCAGCAGTGAACGGGACGGGACGGGCACAGATACGCAGTATTTT

d_gene: .
j_gene: TRBJ1-4
abundance: .
v_gene: TRBV19
CDR3aa: CASKRREKLFF
CDR3nt: TGTGCCAGTAAGAGGAGGGAAAAACTGTTTTTT